This T cell receptor (beta chain) appears in the sequencing data of a study of control samples from healthy donors and cancer patients. Only in-frame clones appear in the TCRdb table, and some are missing; sequencing was by immunoSEQ multiplex PCR. The table records about 170,000 clones, about nine tenths of them present only once. The sequence was obtained from a woman aged 40-49 years in good health. The sequencing sample was made of blood.

This chain's CDR3 is CASSLSRGTGGRRVYEQYF. CDR3 coding DNA: TGTGCCAGCAGCTTATCGAGAGGGACAGGGGGCAGGAGGGTTTACGAGCAGTACTTC. V and J are TRBV7-9 and TRBJ2-7, with 12 bases that match TRBD1. Germline V lookup: CDR1 SEHNR, CDR2 FQNEAQ (reference sequence). This CDR3 comprises 19 residues. V gave up 2 bases and J gave up 4 bases; unmatched junction bases: 15.